This passage covers 12 T cell receptor beta chains from one sample sequenced in a study of control samples from healthy donors and cancer patients. Profiling relied on immunoSEQ multiplex PCR, and the TCRdb table lists in-frame clones only, not all of them. The table has roughly 100,000 clones, roughly 91% seen once. Sequenced material: PBMCs. The receptors derive from a man in his sixties with lung cancer.

The chain joins TRBV7-2 to TRBJ1-6, with 7 bases identical to TRBD1. The CDR3 runs 15 residues. After removal of 5 bases from V and 7 bases from J, the junction contained 8 bases not matched to a gene. Germline V CDR1 and CDR2: SGHTA, FQGNSA. Here the CDR3 DNA reads TGTGCCAGCAGCCAACAGACAGGGACCAATTCACCCCTCCACTTT. As protein: CASSQQTGTNSPLHF.

The chain uses TRBV11-2 and TRBJ2-5, with D uncertain. Trimming shortened V by 0 bases and J by 7 bases, and 15 bases separated the two germline ends. The germline CDR1 and CDR2 sequences are SGHAT and FQNNGV. CDR3 length: 15 amino acids. This CDR3 reads CASSLDRLSKGTQYF. CDR3 DNA sequence: TGTGCCAGCAGCTTAGACCGGCTCTCAAAAGGGACCCAGTACTTC.

V gene TRBV10-3 combines with J gene TRBJ1-6; D is unresolved. The CDR3 length is 14 residues. From germline, CDR1 is ENHRY and CDR2 SYGVKD. Trimming cost V 4 bases and J 4 bases, with 8 bases left between them. CDR3 residues: CAISVSGYNSPLHF. CDR3 bases: TGTGCCATCAGTGTTAGCGGATATAATTCACCCCTCCACTTT.

The chain carries TRBV6-5 and TRBJ2-7; 12 bases are shared with TRBD1. This CDR3 comprises 14 residues. With 6 bases clipped from V and 9 bases from J, the junction kept 9 bases outside the gene matches. Germline V gives CDR1 MNHEY, CDR2 SVGAGI. The CDR3 DNA is TGTGCCAGCAGGGCGGGACAGGGGGCGTTTAGGCAGTACGTC. Its translation: CASRAGQGAFRQYV.

This chain joins TRBV7-8 and TRBJ2-2; D gene uncertain. V gave up 2 bases and J gave up 7 bases, with 11 bases separating them. The CDR3 consists of 14 residues. Germline values: CDR1 SGHVS, CDR2 FQNEAQ. CDR3 DNA: TGTGCCAGCAGCTTATTTCGTTCTGACGGGGAGCTGTTTTTT. It is translated as CASSLFRSDGELFF.

The rearrangement uses TRBV7-3 and TRBJ1-2, with D hard to call. Germline V gives CDR1 SGHTA, CDR2 FQGTGA. V was trimmed by 2 bases and J by 7 bases, leaving 11 bases between them. The CDR3 is made up of 13 amino acids. The CDR3 protein is CASSLFSGVGYTF. As DNA, the CDR3 is TGTGCCAGCAGCTTATTCTCCGGGGTTGGCTACACCTTC.

This sequence joins TRBV7-6 and TRBJ2-2; no reliable D call. Trimming took 3 bases from V and 3 from J, leaving 8 bases between them. This CDR3 comprises 14 residues. Germline values: CDR1 SGHVS, CDR2 FNYEAQ. CDR3 DNA sequence: TGTGCCAGCAGCTTGAATTGGGACACCGGGGAGCTGTTTTTT. This encodes CASSLNWDTGELFF.

The V gene is TRBV14, the J gene TRBJ2-7; TRBD2 agrees at 7 bases. The CDR3 length is 14 residues. The germline CDR1 and CDR2 sequences are SGHDN and FVKESK. The V gene end was trimmed by 6 bases and the J gene end by 2 bases; junction bases not matched to a gene: 7. The DNA of the CDR3 is TGTGCCAGCAGTAAAGCTAGCGGCGCCTACGAGCAGTACTTC. The encoded protein is CASSKASGAYEQYF.

V is TRBV5-1 and J is TRBJ1-1, with 11 bases that match TRBD1. J was trimmed by 4 bases and V by 3 bases; bases with no gene match: 2. The CDR3 runs to 14 residues. From germline, CDR1 is SGHRS and CDR2 YFSETQ. DNA for the CDR3: TGCGCCAGCAGCTCGGGACAGGGGGGCACTGAAGCTTTCTTT. Translating it yields CASSSGQGGTEAFF.

The rearrangement uses TRBV5-1 and TRBJ2-6, with 8 nucleotides matching TRBD1. The V gene end was trimmed by 3 bases and the J gene end by 0 bases; junction bases not matched to a gene: 5. Germline CDR1 and CDR2: SGHRS and YFSETQ. The CDR3 totals 17 residues. The CDR3: CASSSGTGFSGANVLTF. The CDR3 DNA reads TGCGCCAGCAGCTCGGGGACAGGCTTCTCTGGGGCCAACGTCCTGACTTTC.

The J gene is TRBJ1-6, the V gene TRBV6-5; D remains ambiguous. Germline V lookup: CDR1 MNHEY, CDR2 SVGAGI. V shed 5 bases and J shed 7 bases, with 6 bases lying between them. There are 12 residues in the CDR3. CDR3 in DNA: TGTGCCAGCAGTCAAAAGAATTCACCCCTCCACTTT. It codes for CASSQKNSPLHF.

J is TRBJ1-2 and V is TRBV6-5; D is ambiguous. Between the trimmed V and J ends, which lost 8 bases and 4 bases, there was a span of 11 bases. Germline loops: CDR1 MNHEY, CDR2 SVGAGI. The CDR3 covers 12 residues. The CDR3 nucleotides read TGTGCCAGCGTTTCTGGAATCTATGGCTACACCTTC. It encodes CASVSGIYGYTF.